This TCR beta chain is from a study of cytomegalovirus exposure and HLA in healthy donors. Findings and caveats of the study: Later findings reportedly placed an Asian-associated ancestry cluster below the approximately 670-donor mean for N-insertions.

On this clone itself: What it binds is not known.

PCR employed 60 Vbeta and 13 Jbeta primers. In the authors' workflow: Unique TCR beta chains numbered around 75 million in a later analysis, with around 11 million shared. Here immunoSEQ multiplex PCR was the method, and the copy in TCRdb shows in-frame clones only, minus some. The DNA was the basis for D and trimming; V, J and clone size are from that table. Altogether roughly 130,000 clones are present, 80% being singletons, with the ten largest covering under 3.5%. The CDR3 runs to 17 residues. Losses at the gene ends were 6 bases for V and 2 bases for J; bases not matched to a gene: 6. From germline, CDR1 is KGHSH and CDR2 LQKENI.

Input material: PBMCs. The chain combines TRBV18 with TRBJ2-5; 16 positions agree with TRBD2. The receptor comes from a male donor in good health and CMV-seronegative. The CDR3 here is CASSTGLAGGLQETQYF. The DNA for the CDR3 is TGTGCCAGCTCGACGGGACTAGCGGGGGGGCTACAAGAGACCCAGTACTTC.